Listed here are 20 T cell receptor beta chains from one sample, sequenced in a study of CD8+ T cells in alopecia areata. Extracted RNA was reverse transcribed, and the resulting cDNA served as sequencing template. Method: immunoSEQ multiplex PCR; TCRdb's copy keeps in-frame clones and lacks some. The data show fewer than 250,000 clones, with 50% to 70% seen just once and approximately 1.3% held by the top ten. Noted treatment: oral pan-JAK inhibitor, 5-10 mg twice daily. The source material was CD4+ T cells sorted from blood, sampled around week 50, from a patient treated with tofacitinib. Source of these receptors: a human donor with alopecia areata.

This clone was seen only a few times. V usage is TRBV11-2 and J usage is TRBJ1-3, with D perhaps TRBD1 (6 bases). V lost 5 bases and J lost 2, with 19 bases in between. Germline V gene data show CDR1 as SGHAT and CDR2 as FQNNGV. The CDR3 has 17 amino acids. This chain's CDR3 is CASSAPLGGDTGNTIYF. CDR3 in DNA: TGTGCCAGCAGCGCGCCCTTGGGGGGGGACACTGGAAACACCATATATTTT.

This clone was detected a few times. The rearrangement joins TRBV7-2 to TRBJ2-1; TRBD1 aligns across 7 bases. Unmatched junction bases numbered 4, after V lost 5 bases and J lost 9 bases. Germline CDR1 reads SGHTA; CDR2 reads FQGNSA. The CDR3 totals 12 residues. In DNA form, the CDR3 reads TGTGCCAGCAGCCCCAACAGGGGTGAGCAGTTCTTC. It yields the protein CASSPNRGEQFF.

The chain has TRBV9 and TRBJ2-1; no clear D. Looked up from germline, CDR1 is SGDLS and CDR2 is YYNGEE. The V end was cut by 0 bases, the J end by 0 bases, with 10 bases between. This CDR3 region has 16 residues. The CDR3 sequence is CASSVGQLSSYNEQFF. CDR3 nucleotides: TGTGCCAGCAGCGTAGGTCAACTTAGCTCCTACAATGAGCAGTTCTTC. Drawing the rest from reference TRBV9 and TRBJ2-1, the complete variable domain is DSGVTQTPKHLITATGQRVTLRCSPRSGDLSVYWYQQSLDQGLQFLIQYYNGEERAKGNILERFSAQQFPDLHSELNLSSLELGDSALYFCASSVGQLSSYNEQFFGPGTRLTVL.

This clone was counted a few times. The chain recombines TRBV9 with TRBJ1-2; TRBD1 agrees at 9 bases. The germline V gene has CDR1 SGDLS and CDR2 YYNGEE. Trimming removed 0 bases from V and 5 bases from J; junction bases left unmatched: 2. The CDR3 consists of 14 residues. The CDR3 region is CASSVEQGAYGYTF. CDR3 coding DNA: TGTGCCAGCAGCGTAGAACAGGGGGCTTATGGCTACACCTTC.

DNA for the CDR3: TGCGCCAGCAGCCAAGCATCCAGCGGAGGCACAGATACGCAGTATTTT. It codes for CASSQASSGGTDTQYF. The rearrangement joins TRBV4-3 to TRBJ2-3; possible D gene TRBD2, 5 bases. Trimming took off 1 base at V and 1 base at J, with 12 bases between the two ends. This CDR3 has 16 amino acids. Germline lookup yields CDR1 LGHNA and CDR2 YSLEER.

This clone has just a few counts. This sequence joins TRBV27 and TRBJ2-3, with 10 bases identical to TRBD2. V lost 5 bases, J lost 1 base, and 9 bases stayed unmatched. CDR3 length equals 17 residues. CDR1 and CDR2 (germline): MNHEY, SMNVEV (reference sequence). The CDR3 DNA sequence: TGTGCCAGCAGTGCACACCCGCTAGCGGGGGGCACAGATACGCAGTATTTT. Translating it yields CASSAHPLAGGTDTQYF.

The CDR3 region is CSVFGGNEQYF. DNA for the CDR3: TGCAGCGTGTTCGGGGGTAACGAGCAGTACTTC. This sequence joins TRBV29-1 and TRBJ2-7, with D perhaps matching TRBD2 (6 bases). Trimming removed 6 bases from V and 5 bases from J, with 11 bases in between. Per the germline V gene, CDR1 is SQVTM and CDR2 is ANQGSEA. The CDR3 extends over 11 amino acids.

This chain connects TRBV7-2 to TRBJ2-7; D may be TRBD1 (6 bases). The CDR3 sequence is 15 residues long. Per germline, CDR1 SGHTA and CDR2 FQGNSA. The V end lost 2 bases, the J end lost 3 bases, and 14 bases lay between the germline ends. CDR3 sequence reads: CASSLSLVQGYEQYF. The CDR3 nucleotides read TGTGCCAGCAGCTTAAGCTTGGTACAGGGCTACGAGCAGTACTTC.

In DNA form, the CDR3 reads TGTGCCAGCAGCCCAAAAGGGGTGGCTCGGGATGGCTACACCTTC. Encoded protein: CASSPKGVARDGYTF. The genes are TRBV7-9 and TRBJ1-2; D perhaps matches TRBD1 (5 bases). The CDR3 consists of 15 residues. Trimming removed 5 bases at V and 6 bases at J, with 19 bases between. The germline V gene has CDR1 SEHNR and CDR2 FQNEAQ (reference sequence).

This chain links TRBV7-8 with TRBJ2-7; unclear D gene. CDR1 and CDR2 (germline): SGHVS, FQNEAQ. V was pared by 1 base and J by 1 base, with 5 bases between. CDR3 length equals 13 residues. The CDR3, as DNA: TGTGCCAGCAGCTTAGATGGGTCCTACGAGCAGTACTTC. Translation: CASSLDGSYEQYF.

The chain combines TRBV11-1 with TRBJ2-7, with 11 bases identical to TRBD1. The CDR3 sequence is 13 residues long. The J segment lost 6 bases and the V segment lost 6 bases, leaving 4 bases of the junction unmatched. Germline CDR1 SGHAT, CDR2 FQDESV (reference sequence). The CDR3 here is CASRRTGGIEQYF. In nucleotides, the CDR3 is TGTGCCAGCAGGAGGACAGGGGGCATCGAGCAGTACTTC.

V and J are TRBV30 and TRBJ2-3; no clear D gene. V lost 1 base and J 6 bases, leaving 14 bases between the germline ends. In germline, CDR1 is GTSNPN, CDR2 SVGIG (reference sequence). The CDR3 has 14 residues. In DNA, the CDR3 is TGTGCCTGGAGTGCCACGCGGCTTGGCGATACGCAGTATTTT. Translated, it gives CAWSATRLGDTQYF.

There are a few counts of this clone. The J gene is TRBJ1-1, the V gene TRBV30; D is unresolved. The CDR3 has 15 amino acids. The germline gives CDR1 GTSNPN, CDR2 SVGIG (reference sequence). Trimming left V 0 bases short and J 4 bases short, with 15 bases between. The CDR3 loop reads CAWSVGSRVATEAFF. As DNA, the CDR3 is TGTGCCTGGAGTGTAGGCAGCCGGGTGGCCACTGAAGCTTTCTTT.

This clone appeared a few times. V gene TRBV29-1 combines with J gene TRBJ2-2; 8 bases line up with TRBD1. This CDR3 is built from 14 residues. V was pared by 6 bases and J by 7 bases, with 10 bases of the junction left unmatched. Germline-derived CDR1 and CDR2 are SQVTM and ANQGSEA. CDR3 nucleotide sequence: TGCAGCGTCGAGGGGACAGGCAATATCGGGGAGCTGTTTTTT. Translation: CSVEGTGNIGELFF.

The chain uses TRBV14 and TRBJ1-1; D is unclear. Germline V CDR1 and CDR2: SGHDN, FVKESK. V shed 1 base and J shed 1 base, with 7 bases lying between them. The CDR3 runs 14 residues. CDR3 amino acids: CASSQAIPNTEAFF. The CDR3 DNA is TGTGCCAGCAGCCAAGCGATTCCGAACACTGAAGCTTTCTTT.

This clone was recorded a few times. The V gene is TRBV19, the J gene TRBJ2-4; 11 nucleotides match TRBD2. After removal of 6 bases from V and 12 bases from J, the junction contained 10 bases not matched to a gene. In germline, CDR1 is LNHDA, CDR2 SQIVND (reference sequence). This CDR3 is built from 14 residues. CDR3 coding DNA: TGTGCCAGTAGGCCACGCGCGGGACTAGCGGCTCAGTACTTC. Amino acids: CASRPRAGLAAQYF.

J is TRBJ2-3 and V is TRBV4-3; TRBD2 is a possible D gene (5 bases). Germline V gives CDR1 LGHNA, CDR2 YSLEER. The V and J ends lost 5 bases and 2 bases respectively, with 11 bases between them. The CDR3 loop spans 14 amino acids. The CDR3 spells CASSWSGTTDTQYF. As DNA, the CDR3 is TGCGCCAGCAGCTGGAGCGGAACCACAGATACGCAGTATTTT.

The chain uses TRBV7-7 and TRBJ2-1; D is ambiguous. V was pared by 5 bases and J by 4 bases, with 9 bases between. Germline lookup yields CDR1 SSHAT and CDR2 FNYEAQ (reference sequence). The CDR3 loop spans 13 amino acids. The CDR3 nucleotides read TGTGCCAGCAGCCCGACCATATACAATGAGCAGTTCTTC. Translated: CASSPTIYNEQFF. The full variable domain, in which reference TRBV7-7 and TRBJ2-1 provide the parts outside the CDR3, is GAGVSQSPRYKVTKRGQDVTLRCDPISSHATLYWYQQALGQGPEFLTYFNYEAQPDKSGLPSDRFSAERPEGSISTLTIQRTEQRDSAMYRCASSPTIYNEQFFGPGTRLTVL.

The chain is built from TRBV7-9 and TRBJ2-7, with D possibly being TRBD2 (6 bases). Deletions cut 1 base from V and 6 bases from J, with 13 bases between. Germline CDR1 reads SEHNR; CDR2 reads FQNEAQ (reference sequence). The CDR3 has 14 residues. The chain's CDR3 is CASSLEGTLGEQYF. The DNA for the CDR3 is TGTGCCAGCAGCTTAGAAGGGACTCTGGGCGAGCAGTACTTC.

V gene TRBV6-1 combines with J gene TRBJ1-5; D is unresolved. Trimming removed 1 base from V and 4 bases from J, with 20 bases in between. The CDR3 totals 18 residues. Germline lookup yields CDR1 MNHNS and CDR2 SASEGT. CDR3 in amino acids: CASSEVWRLTASNQPQHF. The CDR3 nucleotides are TGTGCCAGCAGTGAAGTCTGGAGGTTGACGGCTTCGAATCAGCCCCAGCATTTT.